This T cell receptor (beta chain) stems from a study of T cell repertoires in cytomegalovirus infection. A note on this clonotype: Its antigen is as yet unknown.

TCRdb redid the calling of the reads with MiXCR, one entry per CDR3 protein. This table has 500,000 or so distinct CDR3 sequences, 16% appearing once. Study observations and caveats: Adding up the frequency of public TCR beta families identified people who carried CMV plus the relevant HLA.

The V segment lost 8 bases and the J segment 10 bases; nucleotides outside the gene matches: 3. This CDR3 spans 11 amino acids. CDR1 and CDR2 (germline): MNHEY, SMNVEV (reference sequence). The specimen was CD8+ T cells from PBMCs. J is TRBJ2-1 and V is TRBV27, with 9 bases that match TRBD2. The sequence was collected from a human donor in good health (CMV status not recorded). Some clones in this sample may be carry-over from other donors' samples. CDR3 bases: TGTGCCAGCGTAGCGGGAGAAGAGCAGTTCTTC. This translates into CASVAGEEQFF.